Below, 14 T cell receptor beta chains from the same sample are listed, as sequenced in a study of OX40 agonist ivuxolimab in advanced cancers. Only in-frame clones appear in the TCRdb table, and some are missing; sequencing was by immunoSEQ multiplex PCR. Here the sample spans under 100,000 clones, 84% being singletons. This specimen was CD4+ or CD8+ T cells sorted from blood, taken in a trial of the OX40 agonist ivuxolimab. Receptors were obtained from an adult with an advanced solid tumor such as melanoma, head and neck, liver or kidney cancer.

The CDR3 coding sequence is TGTGCCAGCAGTGACCCTTCTACAGGGGGAGGCATGAGATACACCTTC. This gives the protein CASSDPSTGGGMRYTF. This rearrangement joins TRBV6-1 to TRBJ1-2; 8 nucleotides agree with TRBD1. The length of the CDR3 is 16 residues. CDR1 and CDR2 from the germline V gene are MNHNS and SASEGT. The V and J ends lost 3 bases and 11 bases, in that order; junction bases with no gene match: 17.

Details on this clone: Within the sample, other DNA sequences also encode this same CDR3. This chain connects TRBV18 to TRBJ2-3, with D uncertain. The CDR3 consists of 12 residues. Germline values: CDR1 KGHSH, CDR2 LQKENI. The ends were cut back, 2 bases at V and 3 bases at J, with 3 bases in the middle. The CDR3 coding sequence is TGTGCCAGCTCACCAGGGACAGATACGCAGTATTTT. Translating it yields CASSPGTDTQYF.

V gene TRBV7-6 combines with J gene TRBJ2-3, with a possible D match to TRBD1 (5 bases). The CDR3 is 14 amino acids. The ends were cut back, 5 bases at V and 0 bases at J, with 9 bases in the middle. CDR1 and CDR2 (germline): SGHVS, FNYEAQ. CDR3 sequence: CASSAPGSTDTQYF. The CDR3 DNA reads TGTGCCAGCAGCGCCCCAGGGAGCACAGATACGCAGTATTTT.

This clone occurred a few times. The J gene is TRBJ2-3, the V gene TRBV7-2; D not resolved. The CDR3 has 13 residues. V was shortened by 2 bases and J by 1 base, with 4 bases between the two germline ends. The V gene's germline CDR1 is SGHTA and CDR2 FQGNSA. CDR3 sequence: CASSLPGTDTQYF. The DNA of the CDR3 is TGTGCCAGCAGCTTACCGGGCACAGATACGCAGTATTTT.

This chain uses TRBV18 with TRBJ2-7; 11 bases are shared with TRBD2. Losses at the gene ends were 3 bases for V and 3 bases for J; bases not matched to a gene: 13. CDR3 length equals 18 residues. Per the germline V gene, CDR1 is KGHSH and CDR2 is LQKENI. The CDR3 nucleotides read TGTGCCAGCTCACCGGGAATAGCGGGGGGGAGTAAGATCTACGAGCAGTACTTC. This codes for CASSPGIAGGSKIYEQYF.

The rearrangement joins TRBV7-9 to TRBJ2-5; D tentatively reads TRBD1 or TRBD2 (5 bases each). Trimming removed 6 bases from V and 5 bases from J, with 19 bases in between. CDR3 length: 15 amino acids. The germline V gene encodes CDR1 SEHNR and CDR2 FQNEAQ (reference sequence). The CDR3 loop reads CASSYAGHQRETQYF. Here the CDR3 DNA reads TGTGCCAGCAGTTACGCCGGACACCAGCGGGAGACCCAGTACTTC.

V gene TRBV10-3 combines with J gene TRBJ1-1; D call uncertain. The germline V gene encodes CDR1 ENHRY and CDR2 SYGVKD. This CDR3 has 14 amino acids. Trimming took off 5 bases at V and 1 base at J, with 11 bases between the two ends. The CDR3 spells CAISSSRQNTEAFF. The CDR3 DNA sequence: TGTGCCATCAGTAGCTCCAGACAGAACACTGAAGCTTTCTTT.

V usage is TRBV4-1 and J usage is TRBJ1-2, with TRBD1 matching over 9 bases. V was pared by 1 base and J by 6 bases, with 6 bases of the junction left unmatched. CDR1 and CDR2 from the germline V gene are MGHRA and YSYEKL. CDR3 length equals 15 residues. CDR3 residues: CASSQAGTGFHGYTF. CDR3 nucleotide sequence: TGCGCCAGCAGCCAAGCCGGGACAGGGTTTCATGGCTACACCTTC.

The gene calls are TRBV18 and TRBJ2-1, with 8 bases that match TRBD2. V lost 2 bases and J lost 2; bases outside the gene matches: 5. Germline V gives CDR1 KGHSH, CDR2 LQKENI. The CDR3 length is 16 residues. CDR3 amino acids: CASSPSGGAPYNEQFF. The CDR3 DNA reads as TGTGCCAGCTCACCATCGGGGGGGGCCCCCTACAATGAGCAGTTCTTC.

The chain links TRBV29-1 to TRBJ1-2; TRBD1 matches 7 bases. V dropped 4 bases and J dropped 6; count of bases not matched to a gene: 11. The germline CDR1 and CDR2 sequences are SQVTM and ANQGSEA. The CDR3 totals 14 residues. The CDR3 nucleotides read TGCAGCGTTGGGGTTGGACAGGACAAAAATGGCTACACCTTC. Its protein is CSVGVGQDKNGYTF.

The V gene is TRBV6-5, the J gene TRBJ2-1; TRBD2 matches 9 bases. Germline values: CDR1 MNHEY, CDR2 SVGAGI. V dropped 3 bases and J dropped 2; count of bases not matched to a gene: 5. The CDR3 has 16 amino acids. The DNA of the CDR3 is TGTGCCAGCAGTTATGCGGGGGGGCCGCCCTACAATGAGCAGTTCTTC. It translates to CASSYAGGPPYNEQFF.

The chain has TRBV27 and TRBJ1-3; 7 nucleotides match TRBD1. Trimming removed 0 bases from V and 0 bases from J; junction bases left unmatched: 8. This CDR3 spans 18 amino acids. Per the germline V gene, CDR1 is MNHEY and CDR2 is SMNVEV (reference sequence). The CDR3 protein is CASSLSGPKGASGNTIYF. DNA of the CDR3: TGTGCCAGCAGTTTATCGGGACCTAAGGGGGCCTCTGGAAACACCATATATTTT.

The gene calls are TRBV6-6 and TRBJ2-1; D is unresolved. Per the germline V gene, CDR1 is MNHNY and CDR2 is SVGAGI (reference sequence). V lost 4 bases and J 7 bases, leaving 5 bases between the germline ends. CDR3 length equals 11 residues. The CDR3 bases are TGTGCCAGCAGTTCTAGGAATGAGCAGTTCTTC. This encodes CASSSRNEQFF.

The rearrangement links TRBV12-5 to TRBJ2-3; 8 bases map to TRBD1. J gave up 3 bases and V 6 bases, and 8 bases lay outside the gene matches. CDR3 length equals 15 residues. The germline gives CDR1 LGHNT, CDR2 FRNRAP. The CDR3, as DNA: TGTGCTAGTGGCCGGGGACAGGCCCCGACAGATACGCAGTATTTT. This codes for CASGRGQAPTDTQYF.